These T cell receptor beta chains were read from a single sample in a study of shared clonotypes between healthy human individuals. Clones were sequenced by immunoSEQ multiplex PCR, and TCRdb holds only the in-frame ones, with some missing. The profile covers about 460,000 clones, with around 77% appearing a single time and 9.5% to 15% taken by the ten largest. Sequences were obtained from PBMCs. The receptors were sampled from a woman between 35 and 50 years old in good health. Some clones in this sample may be carry-over from other donors' samples. CDR3s include the opening cysteine and the closing phenylalanine or tryptophan. D genes are given only for firm matches. Size tells how often a clone was seen (once, few, many) or the class of an expanded clone, and some rows leave it out.

cdr3_nt: TGCGCCAGCACCGGGGGGGATCCGGGAGTACACTACAATGAGCAGTTCTTC
cdr3_aa: CASTGGDPGVHYNEQFF
v_call: TRBV5-1
d_call: TRBD2
j_call: TRBJ2-1
clone_size: .

cdr3_nt: TGTGCCAGCAGCGTTGGGACAGGGAATCAGCCCCAGCATTTT
cdr3_aa: CASSVGTGNQPQHF
v_call: TRBV9
d_call: TRBD1
j_call: TRBJ1-5
clone_size: .

cdr3_nt: TGTGCCAGCAGCCTGTCATTGTATACGAACACCGGGGAGCTGTTTTTT
cdr3_aa: CASSLSLYTNTGELFF
v_call: TRBV7-2
d_call: .
j_call: TRBJ2-2
clone_size: .

cdr3_nt: TGTGCCAGCAGTTTATGGGGGCCTCGATCGAGTCACACTGAAGCTTTCTTT
cdr3_aa: CASSLWGPRSSHTEAFF
v_call: TRBV27
d_call: .
j_call: TRBJ1-1
clone_size: .

cdr3_nt: TGTGCCTGGTCCTCCTTATGGGGACTAGCGGGAGTGGAGCAACCAGAGACCCAGTACTTC
cdr3_aa: CAWSSLWGLAGVEQPETQYF
v_call: TRBV30
d_call: TRBD2
j_call: TRBJ2-5
clone_size: .

cdr3_nt: TGCAGCGCGGGACAGGGCGGTACAGATACGCAGTATTTT
cdr3_aa: CSAGQGGTDTQYF
v_call: TRBV29-1
d_call: TRBD1
j_call: TRBJ2-3
clone_size: .

cdr3_nt: TGTGCCAGCAAGGGACAGGGTCCCGTCCAGTACTTC
cdr3_aa: CASKGQGPVQYF
v_call: TRBV6-5
d_call: TRBD1
j_call: TRBJ2-7
clone_size: .

cdr3_nt: TGTGCCAGTAGGTCCTCGGGGGGGACGTACAATGAGCAGTTCTTC
cdr3_aa: CASRSSGGTYNEQFF
v_call: TRBV19
d_call: TRBD2
j_call: TRBJ2-1
clone_size: .

cdr3_nt: TGTGCCAGCAGCTTACAGGGCGAGGGAACTGAAGCTTTCTTT
cdr3_aa: CASSLQGEGTEAFF
v_call: TRBV7-9
d_call: .
j_call: TRBJ1-1
clone_size: once

cdr3_nt: TGTGCCAGCAGTTTTAGCGGGCACTACAATGAGCAGTTCTTC
cdr3_aa: CASSFSGHYNEQFF
v_call: TRBV28
d_call: TRBD2
j_call: TRBJ2-1
clone_size: .

cdr3_nt: TGTGCCAGCAGGAAACAGGGTTCTCAGCCCCAGCATTTT
cdr3_aa: CASRKQGSQPQHF
v_call: TRBV28
d_call: .
j_call: TRBJ1-5
clone_size: .

cdr3_nt: TGTGCCAGCAGCCGGGAGCCCCAGCATTTT
cdr3_aa: CASSREPQHF
v_call: TRBV6-5
d_call: .
j_call: TRBJ1-5
clone_size: once

cdr3_nt: TGTGCCAGCATCCTAGACAGGTACACTGAAGCTTTCTTT
cdr3_aa: CASILDRYTEAFF
v_call: TRBV28
d_call: .
j_call: TRBJ1-1
clone_size: once

cdr3_nt: TGTGCCTGGAGTCTTACCTTGACAGTTGCTTTCTTT
cdr3_aa: CAWSLTLTVAFF
v_call: TRBV30
d_call: .
j_call: TRBJ1-1
clone_size: .

cdr3_nt: TGTGCCACCAGCAGAGACAGGGGGAGTAACTATGGCTACACCTTC
cdr3_aa: CATSRDRGSNYGYTF
v_call: TRBV15
d_call: TRBD1
j_call: TRBJ1-2
clone_size: once

cdr3_nt: TGTGCCAGCGCTCCTCCTATGGCGGATACGCAGTATTTT
cdr3_aa: CASAPPMADTQYF
v_call: TRBV18
d_call: .
j_call: TRBJ2-3
clone_size: .

cdr3_nt: TGTGCCAGCAGCTCCCGGGCTAGCGGGCCGACCTACAATGAGCAGTTCTTC
cdr3_aa: CASSSRASGPTYNEQFF
v_call: TRBV9
d_call: TRBD2
j_call: TRBJ2-1
clone_size: .

cdr3_nt: TGTGCCAGCAGCTTACAGGACCTACCCCAAGAGACCCAGTACTTC
cdr3_aa: CASSLQDLPQETQYF
v_call: TRBV11-1
d_call: .
j_call: TRBJ2-5
clone_size: .

cdr3_nt: TGTGCCAGCTCACCAGGTGGGGTTGGAGGATACGAGCAGTACTTC
cdr3_aa: CASSPGGVGGYEQYF
v_call: TRBV18
d_call: .
j_call: TRBJ2-7
clone_size: .

cdr3_nt: TGCGCCAGCAGCTTGGATCCACATTACAATGAGCAGTTCTTC
cdr3_aa: CASSLDPHYNEQFF
v_call: TRBV5-1
d_call: .
j_call: TRBJ2-1
clone_size: .

cdr3_nt: TGCGCCAGCAGCCCCACTTTGACTAGCGGGCGTGACGATGAGCAGTTCTTC
cdr3_aa: CASSPTLTSGRDDEQFF
v_call: TRBV4-3
d_call: TRBD2
j_call: TRBJ2-1
clone_size: .

cdr3_nt: TGTGCCAGCAGCCCTAGGCTGGACAGCTATGGCTACACCTTC
cdr3_aa: CASSPRLDSYGYTF
v_call: TRBV5-6
d_call: .
j_call: TRBJ1-2
clone_size: .

cdr3_nt: TGTGCCATCAGGGGGGACAGTAGCAATCAGCCCCAGCATTTT
cdr3_aa: CAIRGDSSNQPQHF
v_call: TRBV10-3
d_call: TRBD1
j_call: TRBJ1-5
clone_size: .

cdr3_nt: TGTGCCAGCAGCTTTGGCAGGGGGGAGACCCAGTACTTC
cdr3_aa: CASSFGRGETQYF
v_call: TRBV7-2
d_call: TRBD1
j_call: TRBJ2-5
clone_size: once

cdr3_nt: TGCGCCAGCAGCCAACAAAACCTTCCGGGACAGACCTATGGCTACACCTTC
cdr3_aa: CASSQQNLPGQTYGYTF
v_call: TRBV4-1
d_call: TRBD1
j_call: TRBJ1-2
clone_size: .

cdr3_nt: TGCAGCGTTGACCCTTCCGACAGGGGTAAAGGCTACACCTTC
cdr3_aa: CSVDPSDRGKGYTF
v_call: TRBV29-1
d_call: TRBD1
j_call: TRBJ1-2
clone_size: .

cdr3_nt: TGTGCCAGCAGCCTCACGACAGGGGCTGGAAACACCATATATTTT
cdr3_aa: CASSLTTGAGNTIYF
v_call: TRBV6-5
d_call: TRBD1
j_call: TRBJ1-3
clone_size: .

cdr3_nt: TGCAGCGTTGAGTCCAGCGGGAGGGCCCCAGATACGCAGTATTTT
cdr3_aa: CSVESSGRAPDTQYF
v_call: TRBV29-1
d_call: TRBD2
j_call: TRBJ2-3
clone_size: .

cdr3_nt: TGTGCCAGCGGAGATCCTCGGGGTGGTAATGAAAAACTGTTTTTT
cdr3_aa: CASGDPRGGNEKLFF
v_call: TRBV28
d_call: .
j_call: TRBJ1-4
clone_size: .

cdr3_nt: TGTGCCACCAGCAGAGATTCCCAGGGGGCGCAGGCTGAGCAGTTCTTC
cdr3_aa: CATSRDSQGAQAEQFF
v_call: TRBV15
d_call: TRBD1
j_call: TRBJ2-1
clone_size: .